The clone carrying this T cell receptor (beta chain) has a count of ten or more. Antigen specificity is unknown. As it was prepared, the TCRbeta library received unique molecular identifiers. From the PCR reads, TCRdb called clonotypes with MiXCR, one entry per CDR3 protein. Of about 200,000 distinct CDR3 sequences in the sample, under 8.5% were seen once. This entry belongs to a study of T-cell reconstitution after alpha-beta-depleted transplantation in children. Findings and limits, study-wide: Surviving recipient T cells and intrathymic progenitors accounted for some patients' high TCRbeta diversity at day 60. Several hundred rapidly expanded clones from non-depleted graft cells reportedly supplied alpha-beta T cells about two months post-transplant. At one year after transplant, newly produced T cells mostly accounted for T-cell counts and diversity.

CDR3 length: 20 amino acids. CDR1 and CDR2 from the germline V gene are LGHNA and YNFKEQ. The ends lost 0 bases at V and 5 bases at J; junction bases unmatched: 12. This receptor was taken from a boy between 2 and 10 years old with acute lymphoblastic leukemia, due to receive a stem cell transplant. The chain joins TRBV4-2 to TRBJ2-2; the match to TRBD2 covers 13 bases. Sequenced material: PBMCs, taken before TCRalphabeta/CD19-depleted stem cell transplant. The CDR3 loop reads CASSQDPLSTSGGVTGELFF. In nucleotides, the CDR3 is TGTGCCAGCAGCCAAGACCCCTTGAGTACTAGCGGGGGGGTTACCGGGGAGCTGTTTTTT.